The 13 T cell receptor beta chains in this list originate from one sample, sequenced in a study of blood T cell repertoires in COVID-19. Produced via immunoSEQ multiplex PCR; TCRdb's table is partial and in-frame only. Of roughly 440,000 clones detected, about 91% appear once; the ten largest clones hold 10% to 15%. Sample: peripheral blood. The source of these receptors is a woman aged 50 to 65 with COVID-19, enrolled during active disease.

DNA of the CDR3: TGTGCCACCTCTAGGACAGGGGGCTTGGAAGCTTTCTTT. This encodes CATSRTGGLEAFF. The chain carries TRBV24-1 and TRBJ1-1; TRBD1 aligns across 11 bases. From germline, CDR1 is KGHDR and CDR2 SFDVKD. J was trimmed by 8 bases and V by 9 bases; bases with no gene match: 7. The CDR3 totals 13 residues.

This rearrangement joins TRBV3-1 (or the pseudogene TRBV3-2) to TRBJ2-7, with D perhaps matching TRBD2 (5 bases). The germline gives CDR1 LGHDT, CDR2 YNNKEL (reference sequence). Trimming removed 1 base from V and 3 bases from J, with 16 bases in between. CDR3 size: 16 residues. CDR3 DNA sequence: TGTGCCAGCAGCCAAGGGGTAGAAGCGGTAGTCTACGAGCAGTACTTC. Its protein is CASSQGVEAVVYEQYF.

The V gene is TRBV9, the J gene TRBJ1-3; 8 nucleotides agree with TRBD1. The V and J ends lost 0 bases and 0 bases, in that order; junction bases with no gene match: 11. Looked up from germline, CDR1 is SGDLS and CDR2 is YYNGEE. The CDR3 extends over 19 amino acids. CDR3 in amino acids: CASSVDPPDRASSGNTIYF. The CDR3 region has the DNA TGTGCCAGCAGCGTAGATCCCCCGGACAGGGCTTCCTCTGGAAACACCATATATTTT.

CDR3 loop: CAITRGTEAFF. CDR3 coding DNA: TGTGCCATCACAAGGGGAACTGAAGCTTTCTTT. The chain combines TRBV10-3 with TRBJ1-1, with D tentatively TRBD1 (5 bases). CDR3 length: 11 residues. V lost 7 bases and J 5 bases, leaving 8 bases between the germline ends. Germline V CDR1 and CDR2: ENHRY, SYGVKD.

The chain couples TRBV4-1 to TRBJ1-3; tentative D call: TRBD1 (6 bases). CDR1 is MGHRA and CDR2 is YSYEKL in the germline V gene. Trimming stripped 2 bases from V and 0 bases from J, with 11 bases between. The CDR3 runs 16 residues. The CDR3 sequence is CASSQSGQSSGNTIYF. As DNA, the CDR3 is TGCGCCAGCAGCCAATCTGGACAGAGCTCTGGAAACACCATATATTTT.

This chain uses TRBV9 with TRBJ2-5; 8 positions match TRBD2. Germline CDR1 is SGDLS and CDR2 is YYNGEE. The CDR3 has 14 amino acids. V dropped 0 bases and J dropped 5; count of bases not matched to a gene: 3. This CDR3 reads CASSVARGEETQYF. For the CDR3, the DNA is TGTGCCAGCAGCGTAGCGCGGGGGGAGGAGACCCAGTACTTC. The whole variable domain, filled in from reference TRBV9 and TRBJ2-5, reads DSGVTQTPKHLITATGQRVTLRCSPRSGDLSVYWYQQSLDQGLQFLIQYYNGEERAKGNILERFSAQQFPDLHSELNLSSLELGDSALYFCASSVARGEETQYFGPGTRLLVL.

This clone was counted between two and nine times. This chain uses TRBV3-1 (or the pseudogene TRBV3-2) with TRBJ1-6; D remains ambiguous. In germline, CDR1 is LGHDT, CDR2 YNNKEL (reference sequence). This CDR3 region has 16 residues. V was trimmed by 0 bases and J by 6 bases, leaving 12 bases between them. The CDR3 DNA follows: TGTGCCAGCAGCCAAGAGGTGTCTGGAGTTAATTCACCCCTCCACTTT. Its translation: CASSQEVSGVNSPLHF.

This rearrangement joins TRBV19 to TRBJ1-2; 11 nucleotides agree with TRBD1. This CDR3 comprises 15 residues. Germline-derived CDR1 and CDR2 are LNHDA and SQIVND (reference sequence). V trimming: 3 bases; J trimming: 3 bases; junction bases outside the gene matches: 3. The CDR3 DNA is TGTGCCAGTAGTATGTGGACAGGGGGCCACTATGGCTACACCTTC. It encodes CASSMWTGGHYGYTF. Variable domain in full (rest from reference TRBV19 and TRBJ1-2): DGGITQSPKYLFRKEGQNVTLSCEQNLNHDAMYWYRQDPGQGLRLIYYSQIVNDFQKGDIAEGYSVSREKKESFPLTVTSAQKNPTAFYLCASSMWTGGHYGYTFGSGTRLTVV.

As concerns this clone: At one end, the junction sequence differs from germline, possibly due to a read error. The rearrangement joins TRBV9 to TRBJ1-4, with D tentatively TRBD1 (6 bases). This CDR3 spans 15 amino acids. Per germline, CDR1 SGDLS and CDR2 YYNGEE. Here the CDR3 reads CASSVGAKRLEELFF. CDR3 DNA: TGTGCCAGCAGCGTGGGGGCTAAAAGGCTTGAAGAACTGTTTTTT.

The rearrangement joins TRBV19 to TRBJ2-7; D not certain. The germline V gene has CDR1 LNHDA and CDR2 SQIVND (reference sequence). This CDR3 region has 13 residues. Trimming took 5 bases from V and 3 from J, leaving 11 bases between them. CDR3 amino acids: CASSPHPVYEQYF. The CDR3 DNA is TGTGCCAGTAGTCCCCATCCGGTCTACGAGCAGTACTTC.

The chain combines TRBV21-1 with TRBJ2-3; the D segment call TRBD2 is taken from the table without a DNA check. TRBV21-1 is classified as a pseudogene. The CDR3 extends over 12 amino acids. The CDR3 spells CASSRGADTQYF. CDR3 bases: TGTGCCAGCTCGCGCGGTGCAGATACGCAGTATTTT.

This chain uses TRBV10-3 with TRBJ1-2; D possibly corresponds to TRBD1 (5 bases). V dropped 0 bases and J dropped 8 bases, with 13 bases sitting between them. The CDR3 length is 14 residues. The germline V gene encodes CDR1 ENHRY and CDR2 SYGVKD. CDR3 DNA sequence: TGTGCCATCAGTGAGTCGGGGCTTTTTGAGGGCTACACCTTC. Translated, it gives CAISESGLFEGYTF.

The V call is TRBV18, the J call TRBJ1-5; D is undetermined. The CDR3 sequence is 14 residues long. CDR1 KGHSH and CDR2 LQKENI come from the germline V gene. V gave up 2 bases and J gave up 2 bases, with 7 bases separating them. The DNA of the CDR3 is TGTGCCAGCTCACCAGCCCAGGGCAATCAGCCCCAGCATTTT. Translated: CASSPAQGNQPQHF.